A single sample gave rise to the 25 T cell receptor beta chains below, sequenced in a study of post-analysis software for immune sequencing data. Prepared libraries of TCR beta cDNA carried unique molecular identifiers. A single record per CDR3 protein comes from TCRdb applying MiXCR to the PCR reads. Of about 180,000 distinct CDR3 sequences listed, roughly 31% were seen once; the top ten hold approximately 1.5%. These TCRs' antigens remain unknown. General observations from the study: Controls showed lower frequencies than patients for five TRBV segments, and TRBV5-6, TRBV5-1 and TRBV20-1 were among these.

Sequencing input: blood. The receptors come from a girl aged 5 to 17 with multiple sclerosis.

This chain links TRBV7-8 with TRBJ2-7, with 8 bases identical to TRBD2. The end of the DNA fits TRBJ2-5 better, so the J call may be wrong. In germline, CDR1 is SGHVS, CDR2 FQNEAQ. CDR3 length: 17 residues. CDR3 region: CASSSNALAGYGETQYF. The CDR3 coding sequence is TGTGCCAGCAGCTCAAACGCTTTAGCGGGATATGGAGAGACCCAGTACTTC.

The chain employs TRBV11-2 and TRBJ2-3; D unresolved. Trimming left V 0 bases short and J 1 base short, with 2 bases between. This CDR3 is 13 amino acids long. Germline CDR1 SGHAT, CDR2 FQNNGV. CDR3 amino acids: CASSLDRTDTQYF. In nucleotides, the CDR3 is TGTGCCAGCAGCTTAGATCGCACAGATACGCAGTATTTT.

The chain joins TRBV5-1 to TRBJ1-1; D perhaps matches TRBD1 (6 bases). V was clipped by 0 bases and J by 5 bases, with 11 bases between them. The CDR3 is 14 residues long. The germline V gene encodes CDR1 SGHRS and CDR2 YFSETQ. The DNA for the CDR3 is TGCGCCAGCAGCTTGGAGGGGGGGAAGACTGAAGCTTTCTTT. It yields the protein CASSLEGGKTEAFF.

The genes are TRBV11-2 and TRBJ2-1; 10 nucleotides align to TRBD2. The CDR3 has 14 amino acids. The junction had 11 bases not matched to a gene; V was cut back by 6 bases and J by 12 bases. CDR1 is SGHAT, CDR2 FQNNGV, per germline. The CDR3 sequence: CASRFGLAEGGQFF. The CDR3 DNA sequence: TGTGCCAGCAGATTCGGACTAGCGGAGGGCGGGCAGTTCTTC.

On this clonotype itself: It may be a read error: a sequence one base away is much more abundant. The chain is built from TRBV6-5 and TRBJ2-5; D remains ambiguous. This CDR3 contains 15 residues. V lost 3 bases to trimming and J lost 4 bases, with 15 bases between them. CDR1 MNHEY and CDR2 SVGAGI come from the germline V gene. The CDR3 loop is CASSYAAVWGETQYF. Here the CDR3 DNA reads TGTGCCAGCAGTTATGCGGCAGTGTGGGGAGAGACCCAGTACTTC.

The sample holds many counts of this clonotype. CDR3 residues: CASSSGTSGKETQYF. The DNA for the CDR3 is TGTGCCAGCAGTTCAGGGACTAGCGGGAAGGAGACCCAGTACTTC. The rearrangement uses TRBV6-5 and TRBJ2-5; 13 nucleotides align to TRBD2. Germline V gives CDR1 MNHEY, CDR2 SVGAGI. CDR3 length: 15 amino acids. V trimming: 4 bases; J trimming: 5 bases; junction bases outside the gene matches: 4.

This clonotype was picked up a small number of times. The chain has TRBV20-1 and TRBJ2-7, with D maybe TRBD2 (5 bases). Deletions cut 0 bases from V and 0 bases from J, with 12 bases between. Germline values: CDR1 DFQATT, CDR2 SNEGSKA (reference sequence). CDR3 length: 15 residues. For the CDR3, the DNA is TGCAGTGCTAGAGATTTGAGGGTTAGCTCCTACGAGCAGTACTTC. Translated, it gives CSARDLRVSSYEQYF.

Comment on this clonotype: This may stem from a read error, because a much larger clone lies one nucleotide away. The V gene is TRBV20-1, the J gene TRBJ2-7, with D possibly being TRBD2 (8 bases). Germline V CDR1 and CDR2: DFQATT, SNEGSKA (reference sequence). This CDR3 contains 13 residues. V lost 6 bases to trimming and J lost 6 bases, with 18 bases between them. CDR3 loop: CSAQGVAGCEQYF. The CDR3 DNA follows: TGCAGTGCCCAGGGGGTAGCGGGATGCGAGCAGTACTTC.

This clonotype was observed at least ten times. V is TRBV7-2 and J is TRBJ2-3; D not certain. The CDR3 totals 13 residues. Germline assignment: CDR1 SGHTA and CDR2 FQGNSA. V lost 6 bases and J lost 4, with 11 bases in between. CDR3 bases: TGTGCCAGCAGTCGCCCTGGTGCAGATACGCAGTATTTT. It translates to CASSRPGADTQYF.

This clonotype was counted only a few times. The chain carries TRBV10-3 and TRBJ2-3; 14 bases are shared with TRBD2. The CDR3 spans 17 residues. V gave up 3 bases and J gave up 7 bases; unmatched junction bases: 9. Per the germline V gene, CDR1 is ENHRY and CDR2 is SYGVKD. CDR3 nucleotides: TGTGCCATCAGTGATTACGGGACTAGCGGGAGATTGTATACGCAGTATTTT. Translated, it gives CAISDYGTSGRLYTQYF.

Comments on this clonotype: One base away lies a much larger clone, so this may be a sequencing read error. The chain has TRBV6-5 and TRBJ2-7, with D unresolved. Germline V gene lookup returns CDR1 MNHEY and CDR2 SVGAGI. The CDR3 consists of 13 residues. The CDR3 nucleotides read TGTGCCAGCAGTTACGGGCCCAACTACGAGCGGTACTTC. It translates to CASSYGPNYERYF.

This clonotype was counted only a few times. This sequence joins TRBV10-2 and TRBJ1-5; D is possibly TRBD1 (5 bases). Per the germline V gene, CDR1 is WSHSY and CDR2 is SAAADI. CDR3 length equals 15 residues. V was clipped by 0 bases and J by 3 bases, with 9 bases between them. CDR3 amino acids: CASSESGGDNQPQHF. The CDR3 coding sequence is TGCGCCAGCAGTGAGTCTGGGGGGGACAATCAGCCCCAGCATTTT.

The chain recombines TRBV7-2 with TRBJ2-3; unclear D gene. The CDR3 has 12 residues. The ends were cut back, 3 bases at V and 3 bases at J, with 4 bases in the middle. Germline V gene data show CDR1 as SGHTA and CDR2 as FQGNSA. The CDR3 sequence is CASSLQTDTQYF. CDR3 bases: TGTGCCAGCAGCTTGCAAACAGATACGCAGTATTTT.

With respect to this clonotype: A read error may be the cause here, since a much bigger clone is one base away. The V gene is TRBV20-1, the J gene TRBJ2-1; a weak D match, TRBD1 (6 bases). This CDR3 contains 14 residues. V lost 0 bases, J lost 5 bases, and 11 bases lay in between. CDR1 is DFQATT, CDR2 SNEGSKA, per germline (reference sequence). For the CDR3, the DNA is TGCAGTGCTAGAGAGGGGGCCGTAGACAATGAGCAGTTCTTC. Protein product: CSAREGAVDNEQFF.

The chain links TRBV5-1 to TRBJ1-2, with 8 positions matching TRBD1. The length of the CDR3 is 15 residues. J lost 4 bases, V lost 3 bases, and 8 bases had no gene match. Germline CDR1 and CDR2: SGHRS and YFSETQ. The CDR3 sequence is CASSSGDRQGYGYTF. CDR3 bases: TGCGCCAGCAGCTCCGGGGACAGGCAGGGCTATGGCTACACCTTC.

Turning to this clonotype: A much larger clone is a single base away; this may be a read error. V and J are TRBV9 and TRBJ2-7; 8 nucleotides agree with TRBD2. Looked up from germline, CDR1 is SGDLS and CDR2 is YYNGEE. V gave up 2 bases and J gave up 5 bases; unmatched junction bases: 6. The length of the CDR3 is 14 residues. CDR3 nucleotides: TGTGCCAGCAGCGTTAAGCGAGCGGGAGACGAGCAGTACTTC. This gives the protein CASSVKRAGDEQYF.

V is TRBV12-3 or TRBV12-4 and J is TRBJ2-7; D is unclear. CDR3 length equals 12 residues. V was shortened by 6 bases and J by 4 bases, with 10 bases between the two germline ends. CDR3 nucleotide sequence: TGTGCCAGCAGATCGCTAGGATACGAGCAGTACTTC. This codes for CASRSLGYEQYF.

The rearrangement joins TRBV7-9 to TRBJ1-1, with unresolved D. There are 12 residues in the CDR3. Germline V lookup: CDR1 SEHNR, CDR2 FQNEAQ (reference sequence). With 5 bases removed from V and 5 bases from J, the gap between germline ends came to 9 bases. CDR3 amino acids: CASSLPRTEAFF. The CDR3 DNA is TGTGCCAGCAGCCTCCCGAGGACTGAAGCTTTCTTT.

Notes on this clonotype: Given a much more abundant clone one base away, this may be a read error. The chain joins TRBV20-1 to TRBJ2-3; D possibly corresponds to TRBD2 (6 bases). Per the germline V gene, CDR1 is DFQATT and CDR2 is SNEGSKA (reference sequence). The CDR3 spans 15 residues. CDR3: CSASGWRGAPDTRYF. As DNA, the CDR3 is TGCAGTGCTAGTGGTTGGCGGGGAGCCCCAGATACGCGGTATTTT.

The chain recombines TRBV9 with TRBJ1-3, with TRBD1 identical over 7 bases. CDR1 and CDR2 (germline): SGDLS, YYNGEE. Trimming took 0 bases from V and 4 from J; bases not matched to a gene: 4. This CDR3 has 15 residues. The CDR3 protein is CASSVAGGPGNTIYF. CDR3 DNA: TGTGCCAGCAGCGTAGCAGGGGGTCCGGGAAACACCATATATTTT.

This clonotype was observed at least ten times. This chain uses TRBV6-5 with TRBJ2-1; 8 bases line up with TRBD2. This CDR3 is built from 13 residues. The germline gives CDR1 MNHEY, CDR2 SVGAGI. V was pared by 8 bases and J by 4 bases, with 4 bases of the junction left unmatched. The CDR3 coding sequence is TGTGCCAGCCAGCGGGAGCCATACAATGAGCAGTTCTTC. Its protein product is CASQREPYNEQFF.

With regard to this clonotype: A much larger clone differs from this one at a single base, so this may be a read error. This chain uses TRBV28 with TRBJ2-4; D ambiguous. The CDR3 has 11 amino acids. The germline gives CDR1 MDHEN, CDR2 SYDVKM. DNA for the CDR3: TGTGCCAGCACCCTGCAGAACAGTCAGTACTTC. It specifies CASTLQNSQYF.

This CDR3 is CAISESTVYEQYF. In nucleotides, the CDR3 is TGTGCCATCAGTGAGTCGACAGTATACGAGCAGTACTTC. This chain joins TRBV10-3 and TRBJ2-7; D may be TRBD1 (5 bases). The V gene lost 0 bases and the J gene lost 4 bases, with 7 bases spanning the gap. This CDR3 spans 13 amino acids. Germline CDR1 ENHRY, CDR2 SYGVKD.

The genes are TRBV28 and TRBJ1-1; D unclear. The V end was cut by 2 bases, the J end by 3 bases, with 10 bases between. The CDR3 is made up of 14 amino acids. The germline V gene has CDR1 MDHEN and CDR2 SYDVKM. CDR3 sequence reads: CASSLGRADTEAFF. CDR3 in DNA: TGTGCCAGCAGTTTAGGGCGGGCTGACACTGAAGCTTTCTTT.

With respect to this clonotype: It may be a read error: a sequence one base away is much more abundant. The chain recombines TRBV6-2 or TRBV6-3 with TRBJ2-5; D unclear. The CDR3 sequence is 14 residues long. V was trimmed by 2 bases and J by 11 bases, leaving 18 bases between them. Germline V gene lookup returns CDR1 MNHEY and CDR2 SVGEGT. In DNA, the CDR3 is TGTGCCAGCAGTTACGCGGCTGATTACAATGAGCAGTACTTC. The encoded protein is CASSYAADYNEQYF.